This T cell receptor beta chain was sequenced for a study of blood T cell repertoires in COVID-19. Study context: Spain, Italy and the United States supplied samples that represented acute and convalescent COVID-19. Sources were T cells, B-cell-depleted T cells, or PBMCs; the material itself was cDNA or gDNA.

This CDR3 region has 17 residues. Looked up from germline, CDR1 is LNHNV and CDR2 is YYDKDF (reference sequence). Trimming removed 0 bases at V and 6 bases at J, with 21 bases between. How the authors handled the data: How many nucleated cells were present was estimated from reference gene primer amplification. Assay used: immunoSEQ multiplex PCR; TCRdb lists only in-frame clones, some missing. For V, J and clone size, that table is used; D and trimming come from the DNA. The table has about 170,000 clones, approximately 91% seen once. This sequence originates from a man between 18 and 29 years old with COVID-19, enrolled during active disease. The genes are TRBV15 and TRBJ2-7; possibly TRBD2 for D (6 bases). The sequencing sample was made of peripheral blood. CDR3 nucleotide sequence: TGTGCCACCAGCAGAGATCTGGGAGGCGGGCTGGAGTTCGAGCAGTACTTC. Amino acids: CATSRDLGGGLEFEQYF. Complete variable domain (other parts from reference TRBV15 and TRBJ2-7): DAMVIQNPRYQVTQFGKPVTLSCSQTLNHNVMYWYQQKSSQAPKLLFHYYDKDFNNEADTPDNFQSRRPNTSFCFLDIRSPGLGDTAMYLCATSRDLGGGLEFEQYFGPGTRLTVT.